This T cell receptor beta chain emerged from a study of blood T cell repertoires in COVID-19. Study summary: Whether acute or convalescent, the COVID-19 samples came from the United States, Italy and Spain.

The repertoire was sequenced with immunoSEQ multiplex PCR; TCRdb's copy has only in-frame clones and lacks some. In the table there are tens of thousands of clones, roughly nine tenths of which are singletons. The origin of this receptor is a woman aged 60-75 years with COVID-19, enrolled during active disease. The sequencing input was peripheral blood.

CDR3 region: CASTPFQGTYNEQFF. The CDR3 DNA reads as TGTGCCAGCACCCCTTTCCAGGGGACCTACAATGAGCAGTTCTTC. The V gene is TRBV11-2, the J gene TRBJ2-1, with D possibly matching TRBD1 (6 bases). This CDR3 comprises 15 residues. Per the germline V gene, CDR1 is SGHAT and CDR2 is FQNNGV. Trimming took 7 bases from V and 2 from J, leaving 15 bases between them.